These 14 T cell receptor beta chains came from one sample sequenced in a study of metastatic and nonmetastatic thyroid tumors. TCRdb called clones again from the PCR reads with MiXCR. Altogether approximately 7,900 clones are present, approximately 30% being singletons, with the ten largest covering roughly 6%. Ahead of thyroid surgery, no patient had received treatment of any kind. Sequencing used adjacent normal tissue. The receptors derive from a female donor with papillary thyroid cancer or a benign thyroid nodule (not recorded which). Some clones in this sample may be carry-over from other donors' samples.

This clone appeared a single time. This chain joins TRBV24-1 and TRBJ2-2; weak D call: TRBD1 (5 bases). The CDR3 is 15 amino acids. The germline V gene has CDR1 KGHDR and CDR2 SFDVKD. V was trimmed by 0 bases and J by 6 bases, leaving 10 bases between them. CDR3: CATSDLQGSAGELFF. The CDR3 DNA reads TGTGCCACCAGTGATTTGCAGGGCTCAGCCGGGGAGCTGTTTTTT.

V gene TRBV20-1 combines with J gene TRBJ2-3, with D perhaps matching TRBD1 (6 bases). There are 14 residues in the CDR3. V was pared by 6 bases and J by 0 bases, with 13 bases between. Germline assignment: CDR1 DFQATT and CDR2 SNEGSKA (reference sequence). The CDR3 region has the DNA TGCAGTGCAAAGAAGGGGGTGAGCACAGATACGCAGTATTTT. Its protein is CSAKKGVSTDTQYF.

The chain couples TRBV9 to TRBJ2-7; 14 bases are shared with TRBD2. Germline assignment: CDR1 SGDLS and CDR2 YYNGEE. J gave up 5 bases and V 0 bases, and 16 bases lay outside the gene matches. The CDR3 length is 20 residues. The CDR3 sequence: CASSVGTLGLAGDTLNEQYF. CDR3 bases: TGTGCCAGCAGCGTAGGCACGTTGGGACTAGCGGGAGATACATTGAACGAGCAGTACTTC.

This clone was found many times. The chain links TRBV6-2 or TRBV6-3 to TRBJ2-2; D is undetermined. The V end lost 8 bases, the J end lost 5 bases, and 12 bases lay between the germline ends. Per the germline V gene, CDR1 is MNHEY and CDR2 is SVGEGT. The CDR3 loop spans 13 amino acids. Written as DNA, the CDR3 is TGTGCCAGCGGGCAGGTACCAACCGGGGAGCTGTTTTTT. Amino acid sequence: CASGQVPTGELFF.

The sample holds one count of this clone. In nucleotides, the CDR3 is TGCAGTGCCCGGGCGGCAGGGGGCTCCTACGAGCAGTACTTC. Amino acid sequence: CSARAAGGSYEQYF. The V call is TRBV20-1, the J call TRBJ2-7; 7 bases are a match to TRBD1. CDR1 and CDR2 (germline): DFQATT, SNEGSKA (reference sequence). J gave up 0 bases and V 6 bases, and 8 bases lay outside the gene matches. This CDR3 has 14 amino acids.

The gene calls are TRBV20-1 and TRBJ2-5; D may be TRBD1 or TRBD2 (6 bases each). V was clipped by 3 bases and J by 0 bases, with 8 bases between them. The CDR3 spans 13 residues. The germline V gene encodes CDR1 DFQATT and CDR2 SNEGSKA (reference sequence). DNA of the CDR3: TGCAGTGCTAGTCGGGGGCACCAAGAGACCCAGTACTTC. Its protein is CSASRGHQETQYF.

The chain has TRBV2 and TRBJ2-5, with D uncertain. CDR1 is SNHLY, CDR2 FYNNEI, per germline. V gave up 8 bases and J gave up 10 bases, with 11 bases separating them. This CDR3 is built from 10 residues. The CDR3 spells CASQDGDQYF. For the CDR3, the DNA is TGTGCCAGCCAAGATGGGGACCAGTACTTC.

This clone was seen more than once but under ten times. The chain employs TRBV6-2 or TRBV6-3 and TRBJ2-7; TRBD1 aligns across 9 bases. The CDR3 length is 18 residues. V was pared by 3 bases and J by 2 bases, with 14 bases of the junction left unmatched. The germline CDR1 and CDR2 sequences are MNHEY and SVGEGT. The CDR3 here is CASSYEGQGTLWTYEQYF. The CDR3 nucleotides read TGTGCCAGCAGTTATGAGGGACAGGGAACCCTATGGACCTACGAGCAGTACTTC.

The chain has TRBV9 and TRBJ2-5, with TRBD1 matching 7 bases. CDR3 length: 15 residues. V was pared by 2 bases and J by 4 bases, with 8 bases of the junction left unmatched. Germline-derived CDR1 and CDR2 are SGDLS and YYNGEE. This CDR3 reads CASSVDRASRETQYF. In nucleotides, the CDR3 is TGTGCCAGCAGCGTCGACAGGGCGAGTAGAGAGACCCAGTACTTC.

This clone was detected only a few times. CDR3 DNA sequence: TGTGCCAGCAGTTATTTAGACAGCAATCAGCCCCAGCATTTT. Protein product: CASSYLDSNQPQHF. The chain combines TRBV6-2 or TRBV6-3 with TRBJ1-5, with D uncertain. The CDR3 runs 14 residues. V was clipped by 3 bases and J by 1 base, with 7 bases between them. Per germline, CDR1 MNHEY and CDR2 SVGEGT.

On this clone itself: The DNA is omitted, as the CDR3 cannot be located on it reliably, and the CDR3 follows TCRdb's listing. The chain carries TRBV20-1 and TRBJ1-2; the tabulated D call, TRBD1, remains unverified against the DNA. The CDR3 has 17 residues if both end residues are counted. Germline V gene data show CDR1 as DFQATT and CDR2 as SNEGSKA (reference sequence). This chain's CDR3 is CSAGFGTGAIVGYGYTF.

V usage is TRBV6-1 and J usage is TRBJ1-1; TRBD1 matches at 8 bases. V dropped 5 bases and J dropped 5; count of bases not matched to a gene: 13. Per the germline V gene, CDR1 is MNHNS and CDR2 is SASEGT. The CDR3 is 16 residues long. The CDR3 region has the DNA TGTGCCAGCAGTCTCGAGACAGGGGCTGCTGATACTGAAGCTTTCTTT. It specifies CASSLETGAADTEAFF.

The chain uses TRBV7-9 and TRBJ2-1; 10 positions match TRBD2. Germline V gene lookup returns CDR1 SEHNR and CDR2 FQNEAQ (reference sequence). The V segment lost 1 base and the J segment 5 bases; nucleotides outside the gene matches: 14. This CDR3 region has 19 residues. DNA for the CDR3: TGTGCCAGCAGCTTAGGTCCGGGACTAGCGAGCTACTCTGACAATGAGCAGTTCTTC. Its protein product is CASSLGPGLASYSDNEQFF.

The DNA for the CDR3 is TGCAGTGCTAGCGCTAGACTAGCGGGAGACACAGATACGCAGTATTTT. Its translation is CSASARLAGDTDTQYF. The rearrangement joins TRBV20-1 to TRBJ2-3, with 12 nucleotides matching TRBD2. Germline V CDR1 and CDR2: DFQATT, SNEGSKA (reference sequence). The CDR3 sequence is 16 residues long. J lost 2 bases, V lost 3 bases, and 6 bases had no gene match.